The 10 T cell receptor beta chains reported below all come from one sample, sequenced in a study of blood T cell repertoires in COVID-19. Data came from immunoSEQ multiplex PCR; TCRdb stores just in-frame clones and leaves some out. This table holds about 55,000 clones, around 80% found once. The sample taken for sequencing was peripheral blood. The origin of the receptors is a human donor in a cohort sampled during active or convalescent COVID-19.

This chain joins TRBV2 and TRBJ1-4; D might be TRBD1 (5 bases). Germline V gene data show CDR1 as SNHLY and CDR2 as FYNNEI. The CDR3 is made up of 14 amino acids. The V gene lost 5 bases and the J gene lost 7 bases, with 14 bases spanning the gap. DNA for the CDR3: TGTGCCAGCAGTAAACAGGTCGGGGGTGAAAAACTGTTTTTT. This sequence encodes CASSKQVGGEKLFF.

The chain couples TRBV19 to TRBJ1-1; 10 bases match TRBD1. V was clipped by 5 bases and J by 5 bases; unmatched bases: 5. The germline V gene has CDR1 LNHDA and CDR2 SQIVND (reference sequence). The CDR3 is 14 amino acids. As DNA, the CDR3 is TGTGCCAGTAGTCACGGGACAGGGGAGACTGAAGCTTTCTTT. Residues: CASSHGTGETEAFF.

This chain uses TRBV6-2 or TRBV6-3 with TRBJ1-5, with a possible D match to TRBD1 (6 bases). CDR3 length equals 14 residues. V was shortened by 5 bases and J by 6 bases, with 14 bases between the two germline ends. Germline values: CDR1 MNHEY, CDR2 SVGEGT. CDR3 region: CASSPTGLGQPQHF. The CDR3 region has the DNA TGTGCCAGCAGTCCAACAGGGTTGGGTCAGCCCCAGCATTTT.

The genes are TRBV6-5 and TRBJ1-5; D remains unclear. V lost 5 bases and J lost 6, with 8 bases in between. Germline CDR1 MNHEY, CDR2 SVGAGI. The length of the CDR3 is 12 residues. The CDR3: CASSRLGQPQHF. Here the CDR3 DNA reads TGTGCCAGCAGTCGGCTAGGTCAGCCCCAGCATTTT.

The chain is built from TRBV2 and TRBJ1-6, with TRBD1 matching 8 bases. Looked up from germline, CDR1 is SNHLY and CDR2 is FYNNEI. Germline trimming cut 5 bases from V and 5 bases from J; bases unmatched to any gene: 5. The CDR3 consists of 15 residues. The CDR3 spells CASSPNRGNNSPLHF. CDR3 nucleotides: TGTGCCAGCAGTCCTAACAGGGGGAATAATTCACCCCTCCACTTT. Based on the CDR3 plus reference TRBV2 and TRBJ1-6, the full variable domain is EPEVTQTPSHQVTQMGQEVILRCVPISNHLYFYWYRQILGQKVEFLVSFYNNEISEKSEIFDDQFSVERPDGSNFTLKIRSTKLEDSAMYFCASSPNRGNNSPLHFGNGTRLTVT.

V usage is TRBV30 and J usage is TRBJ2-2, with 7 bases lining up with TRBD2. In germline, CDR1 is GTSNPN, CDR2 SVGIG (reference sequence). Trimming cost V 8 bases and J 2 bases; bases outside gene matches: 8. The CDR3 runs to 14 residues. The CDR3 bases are TGTGCCGGGGACCGGGGGGTAAACACCGGGGAGCTGTTTTTT. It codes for CAGDRGVNTGELFF.

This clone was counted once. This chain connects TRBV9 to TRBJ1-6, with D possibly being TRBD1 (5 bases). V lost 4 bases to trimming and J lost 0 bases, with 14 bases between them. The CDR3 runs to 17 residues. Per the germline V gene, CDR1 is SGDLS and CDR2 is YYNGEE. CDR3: CASSFRVESSYNSPLHF. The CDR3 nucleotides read TGTGCCAGCAGCTTCAGGGTCGAAAGCTCCTATAATTCACCCCTCCACTTT.

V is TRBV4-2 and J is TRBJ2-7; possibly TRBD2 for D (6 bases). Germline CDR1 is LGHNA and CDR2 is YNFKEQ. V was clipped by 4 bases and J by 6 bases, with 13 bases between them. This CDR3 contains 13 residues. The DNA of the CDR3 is TGTGCCAGCAGCCTTGGAGAGGAGGGCGAGCAGTACTTC. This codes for CASSLGEEGEQYF.

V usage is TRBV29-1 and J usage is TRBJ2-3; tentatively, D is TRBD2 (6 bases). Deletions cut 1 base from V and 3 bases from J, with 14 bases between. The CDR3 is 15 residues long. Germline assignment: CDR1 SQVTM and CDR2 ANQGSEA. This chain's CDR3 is CSVEAGVSGTDTQYF. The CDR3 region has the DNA TGCAGCGTTGAAGCGGGGGTTAGCGGTACAGATACGCAGTATTTT.

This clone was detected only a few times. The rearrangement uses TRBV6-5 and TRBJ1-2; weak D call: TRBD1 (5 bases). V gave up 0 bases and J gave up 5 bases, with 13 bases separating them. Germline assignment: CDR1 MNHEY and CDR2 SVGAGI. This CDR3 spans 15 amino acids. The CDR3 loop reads CASSYSPREGYGYTF. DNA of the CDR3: TGTGCCAGCAGTTACTCTCCCAGGGAGGGGTATGGCTACACCTTC.